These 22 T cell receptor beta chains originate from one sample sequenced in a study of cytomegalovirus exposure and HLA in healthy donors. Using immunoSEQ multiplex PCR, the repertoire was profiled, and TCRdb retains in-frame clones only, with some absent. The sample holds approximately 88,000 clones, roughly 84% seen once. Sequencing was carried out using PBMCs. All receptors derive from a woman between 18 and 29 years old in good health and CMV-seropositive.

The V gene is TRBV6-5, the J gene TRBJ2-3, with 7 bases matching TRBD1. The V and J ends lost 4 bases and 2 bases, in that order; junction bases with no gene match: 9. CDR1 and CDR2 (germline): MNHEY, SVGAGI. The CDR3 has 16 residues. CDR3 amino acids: CASSFGPGQSTDTQYF. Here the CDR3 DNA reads TGTGCCAGCAGTTTTGGGCCGGGACAGTCCACAGATACGCAGTATTTT.

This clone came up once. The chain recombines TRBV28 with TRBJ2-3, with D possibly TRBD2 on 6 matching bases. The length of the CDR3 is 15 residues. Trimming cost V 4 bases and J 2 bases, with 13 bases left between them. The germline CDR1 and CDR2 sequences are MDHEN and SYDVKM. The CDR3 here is CASSWGRGITDTQYF. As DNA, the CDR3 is TGTGCCAGCAGTTGGGGTCGCGGGATCACAGATACGCAGTATTTT. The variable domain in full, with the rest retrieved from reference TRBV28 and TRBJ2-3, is DVKVTQSSRYLVKRTGEKVFLECVQDMDHENMFWYRQDPGLGLRLIYFSYDVKMKEKGDIPEGYSVSREKKERFSLILESASTNQTSMYLCASSWGRGITDTQYFGPGTRLTVL.

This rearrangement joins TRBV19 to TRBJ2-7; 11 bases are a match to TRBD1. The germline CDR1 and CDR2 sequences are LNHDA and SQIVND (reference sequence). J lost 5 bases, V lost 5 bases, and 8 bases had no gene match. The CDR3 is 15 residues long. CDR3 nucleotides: TGTGCCAGTAGTCACAAGGGGACAGGGGGGGACGAGCAGTACTTC. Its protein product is CASSHKGTGGDEQYF.

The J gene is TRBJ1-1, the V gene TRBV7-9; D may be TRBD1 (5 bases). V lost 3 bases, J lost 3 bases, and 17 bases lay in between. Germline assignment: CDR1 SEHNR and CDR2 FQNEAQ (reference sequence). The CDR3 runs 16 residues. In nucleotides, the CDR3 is TGTGCCAGCAGCTTCCTGACGGGCCGGGGGGACACTGAAGCTTTCTTT. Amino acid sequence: CASSFLTGRGDTEAFF.

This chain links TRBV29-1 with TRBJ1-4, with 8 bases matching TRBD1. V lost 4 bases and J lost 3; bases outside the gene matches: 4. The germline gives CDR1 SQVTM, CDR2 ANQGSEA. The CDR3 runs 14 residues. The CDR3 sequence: CSVGQGASNEKLFF. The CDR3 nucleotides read TGCAGCGTTGGCCAGGGGGCTTCTAATGAAAAACTGTTTTTT. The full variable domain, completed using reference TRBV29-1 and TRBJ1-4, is SAVISQKPSRDICQRGTSLTIQCQVDSQVTMMFWYRQQPGQSLTLIATANQGSEATYESGFVIDKFPISRPNLTFSTLTVSNMSPEDSSIYLCSVGQGASNEKLFFGSGTQLSVL.

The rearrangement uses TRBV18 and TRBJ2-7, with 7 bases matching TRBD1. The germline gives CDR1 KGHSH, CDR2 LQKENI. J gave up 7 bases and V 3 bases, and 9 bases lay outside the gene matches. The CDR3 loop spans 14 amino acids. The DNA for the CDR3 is TGTGCCAGCTCACCGGAGGACAGGTCCAAAGAGCAGTACTTC. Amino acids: CASSPEDRSKEQYF.

The CDR3 reads CASSTGGPNEKLFF. CDR3 coding DNA: TGTGCCAGTAGTACAGGGGGACCTAATGAAAAACTGTTTTTT. This chain joins TRBV19 and TRBJ1-4; 7 bases are a match to TRBD1. Per the germline V gene, CDR1 is LNHDA and CDR2 is SQIVND (reference sequence). This CDR3 comprises 14 residues. V was clipped by 4 bases and J by 3 bases; unmatched bases: 2.

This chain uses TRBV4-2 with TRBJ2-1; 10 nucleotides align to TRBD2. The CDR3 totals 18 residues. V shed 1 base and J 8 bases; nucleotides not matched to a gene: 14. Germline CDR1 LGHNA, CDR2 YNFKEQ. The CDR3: CASSQGGASSGGAHEQFF. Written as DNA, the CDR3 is TGTGCCAGCAGCCAAGGAGGAGCGAGCAGCGGGGGGGCCCATGAGCAGTTCTTC.

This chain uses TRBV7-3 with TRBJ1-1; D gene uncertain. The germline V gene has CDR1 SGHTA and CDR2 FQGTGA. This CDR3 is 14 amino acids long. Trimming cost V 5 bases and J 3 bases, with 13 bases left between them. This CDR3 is CASSNLPGDTEAFF. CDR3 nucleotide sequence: TGTGCCAGCAGCAACTTGCCGGGAGACACTGAAGCTTTCTTT.

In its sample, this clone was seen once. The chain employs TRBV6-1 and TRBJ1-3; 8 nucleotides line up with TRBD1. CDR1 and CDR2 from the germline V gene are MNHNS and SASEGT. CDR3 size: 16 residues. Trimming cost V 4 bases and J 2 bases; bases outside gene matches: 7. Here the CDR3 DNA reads TGTGCCAGCAGTGTCTACAGGGGGTCGACTGGAAACACCATATATTTT. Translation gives CASSVYRGSTGNTIYF.

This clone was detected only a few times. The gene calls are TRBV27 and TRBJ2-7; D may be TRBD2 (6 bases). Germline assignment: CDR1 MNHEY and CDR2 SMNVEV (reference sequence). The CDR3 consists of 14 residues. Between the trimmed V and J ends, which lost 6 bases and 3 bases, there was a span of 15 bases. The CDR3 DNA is TGTGCCAGCAGCCCCTTTGGGGGGAACTACGAGCAGTACTTC. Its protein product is CASSPFGGNYEQYF.

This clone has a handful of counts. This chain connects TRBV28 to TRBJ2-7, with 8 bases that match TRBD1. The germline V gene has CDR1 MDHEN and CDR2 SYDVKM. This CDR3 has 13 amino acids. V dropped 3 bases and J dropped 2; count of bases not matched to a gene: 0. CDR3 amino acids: CASSLTGAYEQYF. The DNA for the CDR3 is TGTGCCAGCAGTTTGACAGGGGCCTACGAGCAGTACTTC.

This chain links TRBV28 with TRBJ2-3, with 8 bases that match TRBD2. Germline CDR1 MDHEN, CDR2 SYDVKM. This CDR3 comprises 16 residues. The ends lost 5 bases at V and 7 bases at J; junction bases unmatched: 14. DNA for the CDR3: TGTGCCAGCAGTCCCCAGGGGCGGGGGGATTCTAATACGCAGTATTTT. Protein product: CASSPQGRGDSNTQYF.

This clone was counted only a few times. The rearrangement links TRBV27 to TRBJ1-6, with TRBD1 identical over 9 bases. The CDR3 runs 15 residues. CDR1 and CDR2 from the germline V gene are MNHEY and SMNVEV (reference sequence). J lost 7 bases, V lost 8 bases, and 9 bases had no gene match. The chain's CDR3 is CASARTGVGNSPLHF. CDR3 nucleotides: TGTGCCAGCGCTAGGACAGGGGTTGGGAATTCACCCCTCCACTTT.

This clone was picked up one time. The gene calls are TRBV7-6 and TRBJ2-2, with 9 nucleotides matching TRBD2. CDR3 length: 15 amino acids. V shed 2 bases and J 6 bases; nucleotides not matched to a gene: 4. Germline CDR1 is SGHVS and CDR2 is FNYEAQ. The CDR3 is CASSLLRGGAGELFF. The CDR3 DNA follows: TGTGCCAGCAGCTTATTGCGGGGGGGCGCCGGGGAGCTGTTTTTT.

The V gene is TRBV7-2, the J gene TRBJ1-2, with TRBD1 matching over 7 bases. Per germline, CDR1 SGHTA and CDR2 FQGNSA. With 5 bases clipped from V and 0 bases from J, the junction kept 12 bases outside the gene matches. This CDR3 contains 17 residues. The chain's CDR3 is CASSPSTGLYTNYGYTF. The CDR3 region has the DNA TGTGCCAGCAGCCCATCGACAGGGCTTTACACTAACTATGGCTACACCTTC. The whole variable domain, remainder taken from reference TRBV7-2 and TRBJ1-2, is GAGVSQSPSNKVTEKGKDVELRCDPISGHTALYWYRQSLGQGLEFLIYFQGNSAPDKSGLPSDRFSAERTGGSVSTLTIQRTQQEDSAVYLCASSPSTGLYTNYGYTFGSGTRLTVV.

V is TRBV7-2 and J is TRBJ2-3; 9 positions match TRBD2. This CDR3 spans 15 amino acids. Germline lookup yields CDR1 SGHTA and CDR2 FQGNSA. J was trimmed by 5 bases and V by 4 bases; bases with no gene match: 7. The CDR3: CASSSRGGGVDTQYF. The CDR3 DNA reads TGTGCCAGCAGCTCGCGGGGGGGCGGGGTAGATACGCAGTATTTT.

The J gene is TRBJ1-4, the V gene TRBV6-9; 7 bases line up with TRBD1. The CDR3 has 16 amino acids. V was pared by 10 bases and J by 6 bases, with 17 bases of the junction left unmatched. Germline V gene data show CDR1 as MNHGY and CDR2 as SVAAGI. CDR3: CATLVPGQMFHEKLFF. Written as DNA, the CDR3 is TGTGCCACCCTGGTTCCGGGACAGATGTTTCATGAAAAACTGTTTTTT.

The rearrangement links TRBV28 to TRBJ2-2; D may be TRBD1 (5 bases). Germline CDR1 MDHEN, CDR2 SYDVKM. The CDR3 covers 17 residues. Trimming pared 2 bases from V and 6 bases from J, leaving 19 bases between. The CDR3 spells CASSLRGRGIGPGELFF. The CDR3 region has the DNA TGTGCCAGCAGTTTAAGAGGAAGGGGTATAGGTCCCGGGGAGCTGTTTTTT. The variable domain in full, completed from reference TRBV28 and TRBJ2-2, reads DVKVTQSSRYLVKRTGEKVFLECVQDMDHENMFWYRQDPGLGLRLIYFSYDVKMKEKGDIPEGYSVSREKKERFSLILESASTNQTSMYLCASSLRGRGIGPGELFFGEGSRLTVL.

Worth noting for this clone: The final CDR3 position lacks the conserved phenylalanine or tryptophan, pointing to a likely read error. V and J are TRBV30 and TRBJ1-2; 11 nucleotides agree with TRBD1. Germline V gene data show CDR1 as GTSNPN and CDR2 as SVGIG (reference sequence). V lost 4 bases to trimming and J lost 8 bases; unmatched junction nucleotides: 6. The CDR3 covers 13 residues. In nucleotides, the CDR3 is TGTGCCTGGACGCAGGGGACAGGGGGAGGCTACACCTCC. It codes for CAWTQGTGGGYTS.

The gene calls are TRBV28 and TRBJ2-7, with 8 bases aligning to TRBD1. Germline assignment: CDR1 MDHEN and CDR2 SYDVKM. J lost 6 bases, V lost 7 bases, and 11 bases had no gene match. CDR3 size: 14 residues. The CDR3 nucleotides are TGTGCCAGCACCAAACAGCAGGGGGCAGGCGAGCAGTACTTC. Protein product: CASTKQQGAGEQYF.

CDR3 amino acids: CASSTTFSYNEQFF. CDR3 in DNA: TGTGCCAGCTCGACTACTTTTTCCTACAATGAGCAGTTCTTC. The chain carries TRBV6-1 and TRBJ2-1, with D possibly matching TRBD2 (5 bases). CDR1 MNHNS and CDR2 SASEGT come from the germline V gene. Trimming took off 8 bases at V and 1 base at J, with 12 bases between the two ends. The CDR3 is made up of 14 amino acids.